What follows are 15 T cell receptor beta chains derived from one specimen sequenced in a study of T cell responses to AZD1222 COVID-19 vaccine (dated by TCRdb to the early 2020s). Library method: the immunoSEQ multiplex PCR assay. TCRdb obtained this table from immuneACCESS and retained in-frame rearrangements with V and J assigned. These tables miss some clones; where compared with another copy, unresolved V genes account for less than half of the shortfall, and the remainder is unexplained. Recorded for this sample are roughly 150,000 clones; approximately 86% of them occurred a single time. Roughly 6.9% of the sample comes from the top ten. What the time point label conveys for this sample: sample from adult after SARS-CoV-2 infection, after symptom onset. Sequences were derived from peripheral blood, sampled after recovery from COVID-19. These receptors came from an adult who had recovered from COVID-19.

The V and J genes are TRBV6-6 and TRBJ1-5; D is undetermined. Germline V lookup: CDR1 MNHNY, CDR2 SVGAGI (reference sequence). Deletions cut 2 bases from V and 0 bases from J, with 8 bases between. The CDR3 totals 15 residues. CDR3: CASSYEGNSNQPQHF. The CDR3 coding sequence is TGTGCCAGCAGTTACGAAGGGAATAGCAATCAGCCCCAGCATTTT.

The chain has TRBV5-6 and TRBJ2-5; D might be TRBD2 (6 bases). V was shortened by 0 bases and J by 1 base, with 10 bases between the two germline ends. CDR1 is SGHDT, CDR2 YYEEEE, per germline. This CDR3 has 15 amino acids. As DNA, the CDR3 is TGTGCCAGCAGCTTGGTTCGCGGGATCCAAGAGACCCAGTACTTC. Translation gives CASSLVRGIQETQYF.

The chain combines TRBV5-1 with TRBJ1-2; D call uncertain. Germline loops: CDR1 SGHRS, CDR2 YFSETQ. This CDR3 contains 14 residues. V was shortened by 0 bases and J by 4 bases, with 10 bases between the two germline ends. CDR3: CASSLDAGSYGYTF. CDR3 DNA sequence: TGCGCCAGCAGCTTGGACGCCGGGAGCTATGGCTACACCTTC. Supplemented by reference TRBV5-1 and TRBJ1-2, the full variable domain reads KAGVTQTPRYLIKTRGQQVTLSCSPISGHRSVSWYQQTPGQGLQFLFEYFSETQRNKGNFPGRFSGRQFSNSRSEMNVSTLELGDSALYLCASSLDAGSYGYTFGSGTRLTVV.

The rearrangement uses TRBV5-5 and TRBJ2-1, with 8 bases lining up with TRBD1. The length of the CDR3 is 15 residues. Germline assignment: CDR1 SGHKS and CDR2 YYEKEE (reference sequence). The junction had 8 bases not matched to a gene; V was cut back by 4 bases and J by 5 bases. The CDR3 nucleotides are TGTGCCAGCAGCCCTTCGGACAGGGACCACAATGAGCAGTTCTTC. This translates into CASSPSDRDHNEQFF. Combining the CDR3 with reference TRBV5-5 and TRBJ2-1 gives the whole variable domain DAGVTQSPTHLIKTRGQQVTLRCSPISGHKSVSWYQQVLGQGPQFIFQYYEKEERGRGNFPDRFSARQFPNYSSELNVNALLLGDSALYLCASSPSDRDHNEQFFGPGTRLTVL.

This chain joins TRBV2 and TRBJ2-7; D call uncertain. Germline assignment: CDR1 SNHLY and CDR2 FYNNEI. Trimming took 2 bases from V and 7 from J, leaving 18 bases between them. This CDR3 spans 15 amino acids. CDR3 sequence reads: CASSEFPGPPGEQYF. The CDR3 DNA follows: TGTGCCAGCAGTGAATTTCCGGGCCCCCCTGGAGAGCAGTACTTC.

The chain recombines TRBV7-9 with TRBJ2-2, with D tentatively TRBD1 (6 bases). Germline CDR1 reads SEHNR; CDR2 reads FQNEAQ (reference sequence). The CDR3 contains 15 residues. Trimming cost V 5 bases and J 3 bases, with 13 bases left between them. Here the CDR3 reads CASSRADRYTGELFF. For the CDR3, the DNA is TGTGCCAGCAGCCGTGCGGACAGATACACCGGGGAGCTGTTTTTT.

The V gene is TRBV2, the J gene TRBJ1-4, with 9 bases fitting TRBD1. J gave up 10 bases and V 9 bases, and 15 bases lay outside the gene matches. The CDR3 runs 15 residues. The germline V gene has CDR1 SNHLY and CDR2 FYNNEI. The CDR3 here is CASRNSRDRVGKLFF. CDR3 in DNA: TGTGCCAGTAGAAATAGCCGGGACAGGGTCGGAAAACTGTTTTTT. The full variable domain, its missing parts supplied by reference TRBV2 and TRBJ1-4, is EPEVTQTPSHQVTQMGQEVILRCVPISNHLYFYWYRQILGQKVEFLVSFYNNEISEKSEIFDDQFSVERPDGSNFTLKIRSTKLEDSAMYFCASRNSRDRVGKLFFGSGTQLSVL.

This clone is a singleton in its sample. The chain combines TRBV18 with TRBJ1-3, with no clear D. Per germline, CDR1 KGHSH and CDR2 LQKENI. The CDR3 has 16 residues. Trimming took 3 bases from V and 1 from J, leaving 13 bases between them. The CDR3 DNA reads TGTGCCAGCTCACCTGAGGCGCCGGGGTCTGGAAACACCATATATTTT. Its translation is CASSPEAPGSGNTIYF. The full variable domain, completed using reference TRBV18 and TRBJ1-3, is NAGVMQNPRHLVRRRGQEARLRCSPMKGHSHVYWYRQLPEEGLKFMVYLQKENIIDESGMPKERFSAEFPKEGPSILRIQQVVRGDSAAYFCASSPEAPGSGNTIYFGEGSWLTVV.

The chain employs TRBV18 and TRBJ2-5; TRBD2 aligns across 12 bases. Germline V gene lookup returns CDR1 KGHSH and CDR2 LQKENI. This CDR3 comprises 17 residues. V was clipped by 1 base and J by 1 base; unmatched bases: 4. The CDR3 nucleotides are TGTGCCAGCTCACCACTGAGGACTAGCGGGGCCCAAGAGACCCAGTACTTC. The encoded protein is CASSPLRTSGAQETQYF.

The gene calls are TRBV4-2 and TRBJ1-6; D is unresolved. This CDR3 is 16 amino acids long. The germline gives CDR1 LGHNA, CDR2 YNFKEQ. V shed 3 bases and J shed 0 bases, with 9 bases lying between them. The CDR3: CASSHEVDSYNSPLHF. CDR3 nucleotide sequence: TGTGCCAGCAGCCACGAGGTAGACTCCTATAATTCACCCCTCCACTTT.

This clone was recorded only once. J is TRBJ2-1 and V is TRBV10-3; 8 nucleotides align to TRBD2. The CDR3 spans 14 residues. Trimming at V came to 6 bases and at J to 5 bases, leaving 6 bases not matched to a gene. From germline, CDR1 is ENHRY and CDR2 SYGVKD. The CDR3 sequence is CAISLRTSNNEQFF. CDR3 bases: TGTGCCATCAGCCTCCGGACTAGCAACAATGAGCAGTTCTTC.

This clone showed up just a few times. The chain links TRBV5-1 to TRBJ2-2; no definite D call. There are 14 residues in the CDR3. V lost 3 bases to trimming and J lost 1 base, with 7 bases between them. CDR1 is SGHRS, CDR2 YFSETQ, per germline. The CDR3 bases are TGCGCCAGCAGCTATCGACAGAACACCGGGGAGCTGTTTTTT. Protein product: CASSYRQNTGELFF.

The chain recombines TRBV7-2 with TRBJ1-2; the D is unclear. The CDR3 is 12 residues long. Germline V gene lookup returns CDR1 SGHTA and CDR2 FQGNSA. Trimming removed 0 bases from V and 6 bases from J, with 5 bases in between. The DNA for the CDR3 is TGTGCCAGCAGCTTAGCGGCAGATGGCTACACCTTC. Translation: CASSLAADGYTF.

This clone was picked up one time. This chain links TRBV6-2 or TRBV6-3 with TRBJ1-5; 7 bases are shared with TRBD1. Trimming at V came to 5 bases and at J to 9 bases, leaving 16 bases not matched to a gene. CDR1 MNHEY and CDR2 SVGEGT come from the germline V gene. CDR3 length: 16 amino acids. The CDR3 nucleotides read TGTGCCAGCAGTCAAAAAACCGGGACAGTGCATGGGCCCCAGCATTTT. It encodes CASSQKTGTVHGPQHF.

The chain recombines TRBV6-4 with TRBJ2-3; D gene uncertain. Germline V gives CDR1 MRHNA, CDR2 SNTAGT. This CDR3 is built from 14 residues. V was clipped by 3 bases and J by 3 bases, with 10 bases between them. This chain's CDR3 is CASSDQVGTDTQYF. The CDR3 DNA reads TGTGCCAGCAGTGATCAGGTCGGAACAGATACGCAGTATTTT.